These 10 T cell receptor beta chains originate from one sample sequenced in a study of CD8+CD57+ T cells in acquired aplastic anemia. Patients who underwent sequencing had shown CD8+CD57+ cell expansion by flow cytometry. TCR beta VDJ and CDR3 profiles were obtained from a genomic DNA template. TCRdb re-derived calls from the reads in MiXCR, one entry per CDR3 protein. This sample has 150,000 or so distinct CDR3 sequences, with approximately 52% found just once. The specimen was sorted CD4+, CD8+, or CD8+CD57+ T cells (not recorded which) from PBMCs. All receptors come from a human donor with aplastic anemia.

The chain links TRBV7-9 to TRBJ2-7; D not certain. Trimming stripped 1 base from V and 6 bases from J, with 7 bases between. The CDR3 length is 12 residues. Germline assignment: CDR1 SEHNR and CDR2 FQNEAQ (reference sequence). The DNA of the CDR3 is TGTGCCAGCAGCTTAGTAAATTCCGAGCAGTACTTC. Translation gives CASSLVNSEQYF.

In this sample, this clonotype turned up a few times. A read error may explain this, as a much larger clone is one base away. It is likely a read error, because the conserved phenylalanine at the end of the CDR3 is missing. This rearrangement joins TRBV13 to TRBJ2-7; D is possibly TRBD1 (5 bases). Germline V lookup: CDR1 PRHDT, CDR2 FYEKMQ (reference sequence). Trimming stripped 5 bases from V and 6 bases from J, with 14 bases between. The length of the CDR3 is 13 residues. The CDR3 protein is CASSPSRGREQYL. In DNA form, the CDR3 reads TGTGCCAGCAGCCCCAGTAGGGGTCGCGAGCAGTACCTC.

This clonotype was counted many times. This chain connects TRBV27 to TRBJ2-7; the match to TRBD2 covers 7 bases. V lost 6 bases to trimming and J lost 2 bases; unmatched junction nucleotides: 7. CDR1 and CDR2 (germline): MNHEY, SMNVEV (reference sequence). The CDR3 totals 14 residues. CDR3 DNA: TGTGCCAGCAGCCGACTAGCTGTCGCCTACGAGCAGTACTTC. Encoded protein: CASSRLAVAYEQYF.

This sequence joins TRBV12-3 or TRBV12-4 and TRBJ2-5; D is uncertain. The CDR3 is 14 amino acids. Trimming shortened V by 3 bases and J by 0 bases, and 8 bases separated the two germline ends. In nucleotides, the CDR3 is TGTGCCAGCAGTTTGCCCCCCTACCAAGAGACCCAGTACTTC. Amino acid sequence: CASSLPPYQETQYF.

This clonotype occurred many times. The CDR3 DNA reads as TGTGCCAGCAGCAAATACCCCCTCGAGGATACGCAGTATTTT. Its translation is CASSKYPLEDTQYF. The chain carries TRBV7-6 and TRBJ2-3, with no clear D. Germline V gene lookup returns CDR1 SGHVS and CDR2 FNYEAQ. This CDR3 has 14 amino acids. Trimming took 5 bases from V and 6 from J, leaving 15 bases between them. Full variable domain (outside the CDR3, taken from reference TRBV7-6 and TRBJ2-3): GAGVSQSPRYKVTKRGQDVALRCDPISGHVSLYWYRQALGQGPEFLTYFNYEAQQDKSGLPNDRFSAERPEGSISTLTIQRTEQRDSAMYRCASSKYPLEDTQYFGPGTRLTVL.

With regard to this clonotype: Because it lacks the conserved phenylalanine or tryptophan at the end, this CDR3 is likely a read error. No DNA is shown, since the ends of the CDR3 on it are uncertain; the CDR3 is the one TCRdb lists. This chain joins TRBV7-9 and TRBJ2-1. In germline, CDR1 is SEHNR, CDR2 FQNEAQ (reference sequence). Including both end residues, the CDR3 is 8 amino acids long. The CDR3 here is CASSLAKT.

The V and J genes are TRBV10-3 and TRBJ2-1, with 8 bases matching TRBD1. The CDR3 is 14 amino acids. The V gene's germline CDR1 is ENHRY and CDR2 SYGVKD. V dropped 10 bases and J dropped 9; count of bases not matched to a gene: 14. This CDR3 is CATKQGEVRVEQFF. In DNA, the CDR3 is TGTGCCACCAAACAGGGGGAGGTTCGCGTTGAGCAGTTCTTC.

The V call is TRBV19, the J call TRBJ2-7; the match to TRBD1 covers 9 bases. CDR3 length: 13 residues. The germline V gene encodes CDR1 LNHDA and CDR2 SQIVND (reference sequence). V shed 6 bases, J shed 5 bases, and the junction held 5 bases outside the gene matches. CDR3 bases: TGTGCCAGTAGCCACAGGGGGCGCGACGAGCAGTACTTC. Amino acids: CASSHRGRDEQYF.

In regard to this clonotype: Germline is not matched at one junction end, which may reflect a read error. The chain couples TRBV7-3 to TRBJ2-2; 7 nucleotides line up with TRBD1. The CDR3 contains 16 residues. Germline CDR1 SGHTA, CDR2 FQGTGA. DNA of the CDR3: TGTGCCAGCAGCTTACAGCTGGGCAGGGGGACCGGGGAGCTGTTCTTT. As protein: CASSLQLGRGTGELFF.

The CDR3 coding sequence is TGTGCCAGCAGCATAGGGACAGGATTTAGCAATCAGCCCCAGCATTTT. Protein sequence: CASSIGTGFSNQPQHF. The chain is built from TRBV7-8 and TRBJ1-5; 8 positions match TRBD1. This CDR3 spans 16 amino acids. With V trimmed by 5 bases and J by 0 bases, 6 bases remained unmatched. Per the germline V gene, CDR1 is SGHVS and CDR2 is FQNEAQ.